This TCR beta chain originates from a study of multiple sclerosis patients with progressive multifocal leukoencephalopathy. Study-level findings and limits: At PML onset, no shared TRBV or TRBJ gene usage was seen.

The survey-level immunoSEQ assay was used. Clones were sequenced by immunoSEQ multiplex PCR, and TCRdb holds only the in-frame ones, with some missing. The sample lists approximately 27,000 clones, 75% to 90% occurring once. Documented time point: time of PML onset. Natalizumab-treated patients developed PML between about 16 and 56 months into natalizumab therapy. T3 blood samples were collected at the time of PML onset. Turning to this clone: Its specificity is not known.

Trimming took 5 bases from V and 2 from J; bases not matched to a gene: 6. Germline CDR1 reads SGHRS; CDR2 reads YFSETQ. The CDR3 consists of 14 residues. This clonotype was obtained from a woman aged 25-40 years with progressive multifocal leukoencephalopathy. This chain connects TRBV5-1 to TRBJ2-7; TRBD1 matches 8 bases. Source: PBMCs, taken from a patient treated with natalizumab. The CDR3 here is CASRYRGATYEQYF. In DNA form, the CDR3 reads TGCGCCAGCAGATACAGGGGGGCAACCTACGAGCAGTACTTC.